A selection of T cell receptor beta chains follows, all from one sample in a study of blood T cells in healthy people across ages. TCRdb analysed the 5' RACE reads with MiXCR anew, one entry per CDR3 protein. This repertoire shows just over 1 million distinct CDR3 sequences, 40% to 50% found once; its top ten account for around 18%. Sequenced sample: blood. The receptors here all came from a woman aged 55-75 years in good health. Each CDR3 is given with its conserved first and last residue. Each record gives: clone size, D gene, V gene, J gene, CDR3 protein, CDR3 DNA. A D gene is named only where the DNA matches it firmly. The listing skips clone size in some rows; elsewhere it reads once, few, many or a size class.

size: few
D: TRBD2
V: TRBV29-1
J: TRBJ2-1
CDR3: CSVDSIGRLAGGEQFF
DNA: TGCAGCGTTGATTCAATTGGGAGACTAGCGGGGGGTGAGCAGTTCTTC

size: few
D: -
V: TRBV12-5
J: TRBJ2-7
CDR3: CASGFWDLAYEQYF
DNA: TGTGCTAGTGGTTTTTGGGATTTGGCCTACGAGCAGTACTTC

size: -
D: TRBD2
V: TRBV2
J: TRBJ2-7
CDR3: CASRGTSGGAYEQYF
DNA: TGTGCCAGCAGAGGGACTAGCGGGGGGGCCTACGAGCAGTACTTC

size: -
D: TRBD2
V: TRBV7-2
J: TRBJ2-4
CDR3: CASSLLSGGVLAKNIQYF
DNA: TGTGCCAGCAGCTTACTCTCGGGAGGGGTTCTAGCCAAAAACATTCAGTACTTC

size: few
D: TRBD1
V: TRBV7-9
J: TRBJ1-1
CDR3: CASRRTGGLPNTEAFF
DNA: TGTGCCAGCAGGCGAACAGGGGGCCTACCGAACACTGAAGCTTTCTTT

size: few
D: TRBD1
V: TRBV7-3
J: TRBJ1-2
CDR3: CASSLTRTGGGYTF
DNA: TGTGCCAGCAGCTTAACCCGGACAGGTGGTGGCTACACCTTC

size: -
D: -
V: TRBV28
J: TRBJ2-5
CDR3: CASSLPRRGETQYF
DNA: TGTGCCAGCAGTTTGCCGAGAAGGGGAGAGACCCAGTACTTC

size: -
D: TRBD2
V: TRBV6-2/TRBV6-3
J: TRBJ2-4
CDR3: CAIGAPGTTNGQYF
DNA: TGTGCCATCGGGGCCCCCGGGACTACCAATGGTCAGTACTTC

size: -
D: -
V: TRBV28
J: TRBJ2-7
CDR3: CASSFRGETYEQYF
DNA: TGTGCCAGCAGTTTCCGTGGCGAGACCTACGAGCAGTACTTC

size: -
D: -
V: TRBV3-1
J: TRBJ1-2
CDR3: CASSHYPDGYTF
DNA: TGTGCCAGCAGCCACTATCCAGATGGCTACACCTTC

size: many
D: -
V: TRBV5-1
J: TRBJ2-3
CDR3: CASSLYQNSGDTQYF
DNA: TGCGCCAGCAGCTTGTACCAGAACAGTGGGGATACGCAGTATTTT

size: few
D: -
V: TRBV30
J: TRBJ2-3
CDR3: CAWSSRATDTQYF
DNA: TGTGCCTGGAGCTCGCGGGCCACAGATACGCAGTATTTT

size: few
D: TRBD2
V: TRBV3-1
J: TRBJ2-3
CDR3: CASCPRRERTDTQYF
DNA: TGTGCCAGCTGCCCTAGGCGGGAGCGGACAGATACGCAGTATTTT

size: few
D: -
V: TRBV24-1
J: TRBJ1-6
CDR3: CATSAFSNSPPHF
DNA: TGTGCCACCAGTGCCTTCAGCAATTCACCCCCCCACTTT

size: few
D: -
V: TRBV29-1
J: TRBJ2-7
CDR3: CSVAGAGSSYEQYF
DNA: TGCAGCGTTGCGGGTGCGGGAAGCTCCTACGAGCAGTACTTC

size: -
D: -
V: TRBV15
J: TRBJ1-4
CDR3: CATSRDARGFNEKLFF
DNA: TGTGCCACCAGCAGAGATGCGCGGGGTTTTAATGAAAAACTGTTTTTT

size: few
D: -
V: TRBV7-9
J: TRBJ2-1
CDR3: CASSYPRGSSYNEQFF
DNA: TGTGCCAGCAGCTACCCTCGGGGGAGCTCCTACAATGAGCAGTTCTTC

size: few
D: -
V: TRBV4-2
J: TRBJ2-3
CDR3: CASSHWASSTDTQYF
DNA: TGTGCCAGCAGCCATTGGGCCTCTAGCACAGATACGCAGTATTTT

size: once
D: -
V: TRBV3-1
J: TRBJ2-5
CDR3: CVSSQGFAGEGETQYF
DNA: TGTGTCAGCAGCCAAGGTTTCGCCGGGGAAGGGGAGACCCAGTACTTC

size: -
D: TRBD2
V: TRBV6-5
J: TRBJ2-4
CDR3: CASSYYPGGASDIQYF
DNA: TGTGCCAGCAGTTATTATCCGGGGGGGGCTTCGGACATTCAGTACTTC

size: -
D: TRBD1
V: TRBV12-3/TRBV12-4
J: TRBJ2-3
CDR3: CASSLRTGSYTTDTQYF
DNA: TGTGCCAGCAGTTTACGGACAGGGAGTTATACGACAGATACGCAGTATTTT

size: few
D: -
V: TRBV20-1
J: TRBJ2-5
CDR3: CSALLLSLTETQYF
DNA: TGCAGTGCTTTACTCCTAAGTCTTACGGAGACCCAGTACTTC

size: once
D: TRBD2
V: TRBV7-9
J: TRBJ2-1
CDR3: CASSYASGTPSYEQFF
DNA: TGTGCCAGCAGCTACGCCAGCGGGACCCCCTCCTACGAGCAGTTCTTC

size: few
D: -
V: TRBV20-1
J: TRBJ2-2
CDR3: CSARSGNTGELFF
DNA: TGCAGTGCTAGATCTGGGAACACCGGGGAGCTGTTTTTT

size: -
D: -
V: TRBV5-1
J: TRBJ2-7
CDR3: CASSQAGLSYEQYF
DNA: TGCGCCAGCAGCCAGGCGGGGCTCTCCTACGAGCAGTACTTC

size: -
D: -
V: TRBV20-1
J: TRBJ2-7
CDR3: CSALGLERGSYEQYF
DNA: TGCAGTGCTCTCGGGCTGGAGCGCGGTTCCTACGAGCAGTACTTC

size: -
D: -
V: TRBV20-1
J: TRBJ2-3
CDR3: CSASSDVRGAADTQYF
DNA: TGCAGTGCCAGTTCGGACGTCAGGGGGGCTGCAGATACGCAGTATTTT

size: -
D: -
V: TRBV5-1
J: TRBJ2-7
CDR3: CASSRGAYDEQYF
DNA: TGCGCCAGCAGCAGGGGGGCCTACGACGAGCAGTACTTC

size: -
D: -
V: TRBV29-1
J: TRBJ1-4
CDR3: CSVGGGQTNERLFF
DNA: TGCAGCGTTGGGGGAGGACAGACAAATGAAAGACTGTTTTTT

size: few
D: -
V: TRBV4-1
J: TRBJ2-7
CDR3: CASSQVSHRTDSYEQYF
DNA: TGCGCCAGCAGCCAAGTCAGCCATAGGACTGACTCCTACGAGCAGTACTTC

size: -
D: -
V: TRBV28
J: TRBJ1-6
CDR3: CASSPEGGPNSPLHF
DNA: TGTGCCAGCAGTCCCGAAGGCGGGCCCAATTCACCCCTCCACTTT

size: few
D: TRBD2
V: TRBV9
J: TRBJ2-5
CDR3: CASSQSSGQETQYF
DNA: TGTGCCAGCAGCCAGTCTAGCGGCCAAGAGACCCAGTACTTC

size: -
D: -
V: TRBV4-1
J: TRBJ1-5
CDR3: CASSQVAGAGNQPQHF
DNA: TGCGCCAGCAGCCAAGTCGCGGGGGCTGGCAATCAGCCCCAGCATTTT

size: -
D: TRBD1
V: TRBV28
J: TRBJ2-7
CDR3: CASGPHRGAYEQYF
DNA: TGTGCCAGCGGTCCTCACAGGGGAGCCTACGAGCAGTACTTC

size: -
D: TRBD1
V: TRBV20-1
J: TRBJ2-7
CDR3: CSAKPPGQGNYEQYF
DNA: TGCAGTGCTAAACCTCCGGGACAGGGGAACTACGAGCAGTACTTC

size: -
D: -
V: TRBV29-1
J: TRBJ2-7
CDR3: CSVEGSGDPYEQYF
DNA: TGCAGCGTTGAAGGGTCAGGGGATCCCTACGAGCAGTACTTC

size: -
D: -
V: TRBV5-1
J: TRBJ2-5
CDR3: CASNTQETQYF
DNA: TGCGCCAGCAACACACAAGAGACCCAGTACTTC